Within the sample, the clone carrying this T cell receptor beta chain is medium-sized. The antigen remains undetermined. The data were obtained in a study of shared clonotypes between healthy human individuals. CDR3 length: 16 residues. V lost 0 bases and J lost 0; bases outside the gene matches: 5. CDR1 and CDR2 (germline): MGHRA, YSYEKL. Whole-study results and caveats: On the whole, naive subsets had larger estimated richness than memory subsets had.

Libraries were prepared by immunoSEQ multiplex PCR; TCRdb keeps only in-frame clonotypes and omits some of them. This table has hundreds of thousands of clones, around 87% appearing once. The sample comprised memory CD8+ T cells sorted from blood. This sample's subset: CD45RO+ cells pooled with CCR7-negative TemRA cells. This chain links TRBV4-1 with TRBJ2-7; 7 nucleotides agree with TRBD1. The source is a man between 18 and 29 years old in good health. The CDR3 DNA sequence: TGCGCCAGCAGCCAAGAGAGGACAGGTTCCTCCTACGAGCAGTACTTC. Amino acids: CASSQERTGSSYEQYF.